These 5 T cell receptor beta chains were all obtained from the same sample, sequenced in a study of CD8+CD57+ T cells in acquired aplastic anemia. Patients picked for sequencing had shown CD8+CD57+ cell expansion detected by flow cytometry. Genomic DNA, serving as template, underwent TCR beta VDJ and CDR3 profiling. TCRdb processed the reads anew with MiXCR; each CDR3 protein has one entry. The sample lists 150,000 to 180,000 distinct CDR3 sequences, approximately 52% occurring once. Sequencing was done on a sample of sorted CD4+, CD8+, or CD8+CD57+ T cells (not recorded which) from PBMCs. These receptors came from a human donor with aplastic anemia.

This clonotype was counted at least ten times. This chain joins TRBV19 and TRBJ2-3; TRBD2 matches at 15 bases. V trimming: 7 bases; J trimming: 2 bases; junction bases outside the gene matches: 7. Germline values: CDR1 LNHDA, CDR2 SQIVND (reference sequence). The CDR3 is made up of 17 amino acids. The CDR3 bases are TGTGCCAGTACCAAAGGACTAGCGGGGGGGCACACAGATACGCAGTATTTT. This sequence encodes CASTKGLAGGHTDTQYF.

The chain links TRBV19 to TRBJ1-2; no firm D call. From germline, CDR1 is LNHDA and CDR2 SQIVND (reference sequence). CDR3 length: 15 residues. V lost 3 bases and J lost 3, with 14 bases in between. CDR3 amino acids: CASSMFGQVYYGYTF. The CDR3 region has the DNA TGTGCCAGTAGTATGTTCGGGCAGGTATACTATGGCTACACCTTC.

The CDR3 region has the DNA TGTGCCAGCAGTGACTCGATAGGAGTCCACAATGAGCAGTTCTTC. Amino acid sequence: CASSDSIGVHNEQFF. The chain recombines TRBV6-4 with TRBJ2-1, with unresolved D. CDR1 MRHNA and CDR2 SNTAGT come from the germline V gene. Trimming shortened V by 0 bases and J by 5 bases, and 11 bases separated the two germline ends. CDR3 size: 15 residues.

The rearrangement links TRBV7-2 to TRBJ1-2; tentatively, D is TRBD1 (5 bases). The germline CDR1 and CDR2 sequences are SGHTA and FQGNSA. V dropped 5 bases and J dropped 8 bases, with 15 bases sitting between them. There are 13 residues in the CDR3. The CDR3 bases are TGTGCCAGCAGCCTCTCAGGGTCGTGGGGCTACACCTTC. Its protein is CASSLSGSWGYTF.

V and J are TRBV7-3 and TRBJ1-1; tentatively, D is TRBD1 (5 bases). The CDR3 has 16 residues. The V gene lost 5 bases and the J gene lost 1 base, with 17 bases spanning the gap. Germline CDR1 reads SGHTA; CDR2 reads FQGTGA. The CDR3 sequence: CASSPIPTDPNTEAFF. The CDR3 region has the DNA TGTGCCAGCAGCCCAATACCGACAGACCCGAACACTGAAGCTTTCTTT.